The sequence of this TCR beta chain was determined in a study of blood T cell repertoires in COVID-19. On the study more broadly: The samples span acute and convalescent COVID-19 from the United States, Italy and Spain. Sources were T cells, B-cell-depleted T cells, or PBMCs; the material itself was cDNA or gDNA.

Assay used: immunoSEQ multiplex PCR; TCRdb lists only in-frame clones, some missing. The sample lists 200,000 or so clones; around 75% were seen once. J was trimmed by 0 bases and V by 6 bases; bases with no gene match: 7. This CDR3 has 15 amino acids. Germline-derived CDR1 and CDR2 are MNHEY and SVGEGT. The TCR originated in a human donor in a cohort sampled during active COVID-19. Sequences were obtained from peripheral blood. J is TRBJ2-5 and V is TRBV6-2 or TRBV6-3; 7 bases fit TRBD1. The CDR3 region has the DNA TGTGCCAGCAGCCGACAGGGCGTGTACCAAGAGACCCAGTACTTC. It encodes CASSRQGVYQETQYF.